The clone carrying this T cell receptor (beta chain) has a count of ten or more. The CDR3 has 12 amino acids. Trimming cost V 5 bases and J 9 bases, with 13 bases left between them. This sample was taken from a study of spatial heterogeneity in lung cancer. Across the whole study: Taken at a median of approximately two years after resection, follow-up PBMC samples underwent sequencing when available. Detection of beta-chain sequences consistently exceeded that of alpha-chain sequences. Across the raw uncorrected reads, a unique TCR and UMI combination was observed, on average, more than ten times.

Time point denoted: blood at routine non-recurrence follow-up after resection. Whole RNA obtained from tumor, nontumor lung or frozen PBMC underwent sequencing without sorting. On each TCR cDNA molecule, a unique molecular identifier was present. TCRdb itself ran the 5' RACE reads through MiXCR, one entry per CDR3 protein. The sample has about 120,000 distinct CDR3 sequences, 12% seen once. The J gene is TRBJ1-2, the V gene TRBV12-3 or TRBV12-4; possible D gene TRBD1, 6 bases. The receptor was isolated from a male donor with early-stage non-small cell lung cancer. Sample: PBMCs, taken at follow-up. The CDR3 DNA reads TGTGCCAGCAGTCCACAGGGATTACGCTACACCTTC. Translating it yields CASSPQGLRYTF.